The present entry profiles one T cell receptor beta chain with its context. Its antigen remains unknown. This sample was taken from a study of cytomegalovirus exposure and HLA in healthy donors. Whole-study results and caveats: Later, an analysis showed that TCR beta chains associated with HLA were more clonally expanded than others that were equally common. Data from an earlier analysis indicated that most TCR beta V segments were productive either about 90% or about 30% of the time. A later analysis linked a missense DCLRE1C variant to TCR beta V- and J-gene trimming.

J was trimmed by 6 bases and V by 0 bases; bases with no gene match: 11. This CDR3 contains 17 residues. CDR1 SGDLS and CDR2 YYNGEE come from the germline V gene. The PCR was carried out with 60 Vbeta primers and 13 Jbeta primers. Clones were read by immunoSEQ multiplex PCR, and TCRdb kept only the in-frame ones, dropping some. This sample has about 180,000 clones, with approximately 73% found just once. Sequenced input: PBMCs. This sequence joins TRBV9 and TRBJ1-2; TRBD1 agrees at 10 bases. The TCR originated in a woman aged 30 to 39 in good health and CMV-seropositive. CDR3 in DNA: TGTGCCAGCAGCGTAGTAGGCGGGACAGGGGAGAGGAATGGCTACACCTTC. This codes for CASSVVGGTGERNGYTF.